These T cell receptor beta chains were read from a single sample in a study of T-cell reconstitution after alpha-beta-depleted transplantation in children. TCRdb reprocessed the PCR reads via MiXCR and lists one record per CDR3 protein. The profile shows 420,000 or so distinct CDR3 sequences, roughly a tenth of them singletons. The sample was PBMCs from the stem cell graft donor, taken from the stem cell graft. The receptors derive from a human donor who donated a stem cell graft to a child with acute myeloid leukemia. Both conserved end residues are part of each CDR3. The order of the fields is D gene, J gene, clone size, V gene, CDR3 DNA, CDR3 protein. A D gene is named only where the DNA matches it firmly. Not all rows give a size; the values are once, few, many and, for expanded clones, a class.

D: TRBD2
J: TRBJ2-5
size: few
V: TRBV9
DNA: TGTGCCAGCAGCCCAAAGAGGACTAGCCTAGTAGAGACCCAGTACTTC
CDR3: CASSPKRTSLVETQYF

D: NA
J: TRBJ2-1
size: NA
V: TRBV10-3
DNA: TGTGCCATCAGGTCTAGGGCGGAGGATGAGCAGTTCTTC
CDR3: CAIRSRAEDEQFF

D: NA
J: TRBJ2-4
size: NA
V: TRBV6-1
DNA: TGTGCCAGCAAGGACAACATTCAGTACTTC
CDR3: CASKDNIQYF

D: TRBD2
J: TRBJ2-2
size: few
V: TRBV7-2
DNA: TGTGCCAGCAGCCCGCGCTTACCGGGACTAGCGGGAGTAGGTAACACCGGGGAGCTGTTTTTT
CDR3: CASSPRLPGLAGVGNTGELFF

D: TRBD2
J: TRBJ2-3
size: NA
V: TRBV7-2
DNA: TGTGCCAGCAGCAGAAGGCCCTCTAGCGGGAGGACAGATACGCAGTATTTT
CDR3: CASSRRPSSGRTDTQYF

D: TRBD2
J: TRBJ2-1
size: few
V: TRBV27
DNA: TGTGCCAGCATAAAGGCGGGGGGGTCAAATGAGCAGTTCTTC
CDR3: CASIKAGGSNEQFF

D: NA
J: TRBJ1-5
size: many
V: TRBV6-1
DNA: TGTGCCAGCAGAGACAGTTACAATCAGCCCCAGCATTTT
CDR3: CASRDSYNQPQHF

D: TRBD1
J: TRBJ1-3
size: NA
V: TRBV29-1
DNA: TGCAGCGTTAGCGGGACAGGGGGAAACACCATATATTTT
CDR3: CSVSGTGGNTIYF

D: NA
J: TRBJ2-1
size: few
V: TRBV29-1
DNA: TGCAGCTGGGGGGCCTCCTACAATGAGCAGTTCTTC
CDR3: CSWGASYNEQFF

D: NA
J: TRBJ1-1
size: many
V: TRBV4-1
DNA: TGCGCCAGCAGCCGGGATTTAACGCAAGCTTTCTTT
CDR3: CASSRDLTQAFF

D: NA
J: TRBJ2-1
size: many
V: TRBV5-1
DNA: TGCGCCAGCAGCGGGTCGGATTTATATGAGCAGTTCTTC
CDR3: CASSGSDLYEQFF

D: NA
J: TRBJ1-5
size: few
V: TRBV29-1
DNA: TGCAGCGTTGTAGTCCAGGAAGGTAGCAATCAGCCCCAGCATTTT
CDR3: CSVVVQEGSNQPQHF

D: TRBD2
J: TRBJ2-1
size: NA
V: TRBV6-5
DNA: TGTGCCAGCAGTAACGGACTAGCGGGAGTCTTTGAGCAGTTCTTC
CDR3: CASSNGLAGVFEQFF

D: TRBD2
J: TRBJ2-5
size: NA
V: TRBV5-1
DNA: TGCGCCAGCAGAGGGGTGTCTAGCGGGGGCCGAGGCCAAGAGACCCAGTACTTC
CDR3: CASRGVSSGGRGQETQYF

D: TRBD1
J: TRBJ2-7
size: once
V: TRBV4-1
DNA: TGCGCCAGCAGCCAACTGAGGACAGGGGGCATTCTGGACGAGCAGTACTTC
CDR3: CASSQLRTGGILDEQYF

D: TRBD1
J: TRBJ2-5
size: few
V: TRBV7-9
DNA: TGTGCCAGCAGCTGGACAGGGGGGATAGAGACCCAGTACTTC
CDR3: CASSWTGGIETQYF

D: NA
J: TRBJ1-5
size: NA
V: TRBV6-1
DNA: TGTGCCAGCAGCCCCCTAGGGCCGGTAAATCAGCCCCAGCATTTT
CDR3: CASSPLGPVNQPQHF

D: NA
J: TRBJ1-1
size: few
V: TRBV25-1
DNA: TGTGCCAGCAGAGAAATGAACACTGAAGCTTTCTTT
CDR3: CASREMNTEAFF

D: TRBD2
J: TRBJ2-3
size: many
V: TRBV14
DNA: TGTGCCAGCAGTGACTGGACTAGCGGGGTCTCAGATACGCAGTATTTT
CDR3: CASSDWTSGVSDTQYF

D: TRBD2
J: TRBJ2-3
size: NA
V: TRBV7-9
DNA: TGTGCCAGCAGCCGAGCAGTCGGGACTAGCGGGGGGAATTTT
CDR3: CASSRAVGTSGGNF

D: NA
J: TRBJ2-5
size: few
V: TRBV27
DNA: TGTGCCAGCAGTCGCCCTGGGGTAGAGACCCAGTACTTC
CDR3: CASSRPGVETQYF

D: NA
J: TRBJ1-4
size: NA
V: TRBV5-1
DNA: TGCGCCAGCAGCACCAGCGGGGGACACCGTGAAAAACTGTTTTTT
CDR3: CASSTSGGHREKLFF

D: NA
J: TRBJ1-1
size: many
V: TRBV20-1
DNA: TGCAGTGCTAGAGATTACGTTTCTAACACTGAAGCTTTCTTT
CDR3: CSARDYVSNTEAFF

D: TRBD1
J: TRBJ2-1
size: few
V: TRBV5-6
DNA: TGTGCCAGCAGCGGAACGGGACAGGGTCGGGATGAGCAGTTCTTC
CDR3: CASSGTGQGRDEQFF

D: NA
J: TRBJ2-1
size: many
V: TRBV5-1
DNA: TGCGCCAGCAGCTTGGCGGTTGGTGCGGATGAGCAGTTCTTC
CDR3: CASSLAVGADEQFF

D: NA
J: TRBJ1-6
size: NA
V: TRBV6-1
DNA: TGTGCCAGCGCCTTGCGGGATAATTCACCCCTCCACTTT
CDR3: CASALRDNSPLHF

D: NA
J: TRBJ2-5
size: NA
V: TRBV27
DNA: TGTGCCAGCAGTTTGATTTGGGGGAAGACCCAGTACTTC
CDR3: CASSLIWGKTQYF

D: TRBD2
J: TRBJ2-5
size: many
V: TRBV12-3/TRBV12-4
DNA: TGTGCCAGCAGTTCAGCGGGAGTGGAAGAGACCCAGTACTTC
CDR3: CASSSAGVEETQYF

D: NA
J: TRBJ2-3
size: few
V: TRBV18
DNA: TGTGCCAGCTCACCACGTCCAGATACGCAGTATTTT
CDR3: CASSPRPDTQYF

D: NA
J: TRBJ2-5
size: NA
V: TRBV19
DNA: TGTGCCAGTAGTGATGGGGCAGCGGGCCAAGAGACCCAGTACTTC
CDR3: CASSDGAAGQETQYF

D: TRBD1
J: TRBJ1-1
size: many
V: TRBV5-1
DNA: TGCGCCAGCAGCCCCTCGGGGACAGGGAGATTCACTGAAGCTTTCTTT
CDR3: CASSPSGTGRFTEAFF

D: NA
J: TRBJ1-6
size: NA
V: TRBV11-2
DNA: TGTGCCAGCAGCTTGGAGGGCAGGGATAATTCACCCCTCCACTTT
CDR3: CASSLEGRDNSPLHF

D: NA
J: TRBJ2-2
size: few
V: TRBV18
DNA: TGTGCCAGCTCACCACCCGTCACCGGGGAGCTGTTTTTT
CDR3: CASSPPVTGELFF

D: NA
J: TRBJ2-5
size: NA
V: TRBV6-5
DNA: TGTGCCAGCATCGGCAACCAAGAGACCCAGTACTTC
CDR3: CASIGNQETQYF

D: TRBD1
J: TRBJ1-5
size: NA
V: TRBV29-1
DNA: TGCAGCGCAATAGACAGGGCCGGTCAGCCCCAGCATTTT
CDR3: CSAIDRAGQPQHF

D: NA
J: TRBJ2-5
size: few
V: TRBV5-6
DNA: TGTGCCAGCAGCATTGGGCTGTACCAAGAGACCCAGTACTTC
CDR3: CASSIGLYQETQYF

D: NA
J: TRBJ2-2
size: few
V: TRBV29-1
DNA: TGCAGCGCTCCCTCGAGAAGGCCGGGATACAACGGGGAGCTGTTTTTT
CDR3: CSAPSRRPGYNGELFF

D: NA
J: TRBJ1-1
size: NA
V: TRBV6-6
DNA: TGTGCCAGCAGCCAGGGGAGCTCTGAAGCTTTCTTT
CDR3: CASSQGSSEAFF

D: NA
J: TRBJ2-5
size: few
V: TRBV7-9
DNA: TGTGCCAGCATCTCCCGGGAGACCCAGTACTTC
CDR3: CASISRETQYF

D: NA
J: TRBJ1-4
size: NA
V: TRBV12-3/TRBV12-4
DNA: TGTGCCAGCAGTTTAGGGGGAGGCGGTGAAAAACTGTTTTTT
CDR3: CASSLGGGGEKLFF

D: NA
J: TRBJ2-7
size: NA
V: TRBV20-1
DNA: TGCAGTGCTAGAGCTGGGACTGCAACCTACGAGCAGTACTTC
CDR3: CSARAGTATYEQYF

D: NA
J: TRBJ2-1
size: few
V: TRBV10-2
DNA: TGCGCCAGTGCTAAGGGGGGGCAGTTCTTC
CDR3: CASAKGGQFF

D: NA
J: TRBJ2-5
size: NA
V: TRBV7-9
DNA: TGTGCCAGCAGCGCACCCCCCAGGCTGGATCAAGAGACCCAGTACTTC
CDR3: CASSAPPRLDQETQYF

D: NA
J: TRBJ2-6
size: few
V: TRBV12-3/TRBV12-4
DNA: TGTGCCAGCAGTCAAGGACTGAATGTCTTGGGTGGGGCCAACGTCCTGACTTTC
CDR3: CASSQGLNVLGGANVLTF

D: NA
J: TRBJ2-2
size: many
V: TRBV24-1
DNA: TGTGCCACCAGTGATGGGACGGTCCGAGGGGAGCTGTTTTTT
CDR3: CATSDGTVRGELFF

D: NA
J: TRBJ2-1
size: few
V: TRBV7-2
DNA: TGTGCCAGCAGCTTAGCGCCGGACGGCTCCTACAATGAGCAGTTCTTC
CDR3: CASSLAPDGSYNEQFF

D: TRBD1
J: TRBJ2-5
size: NA
V: TRBV4-1
DNA: TGCGCCAGCAGCAAAGTCCTGGACAGGGGTCCGAGAGAGACCCAGTACTTC
CDR3: CASSKVLDRGPRETQYF

D: NA
J: TRBJ1-2
size: many
V: TRBV9
DNA: TGTGCCAGCAGCGCGGGAGGGGGAATTAACTATGGCTACACCTTC
CDR3: CASSAGGGINYGYTF

D: NA
J: TRBJ2-5
size: NA
V: TRBV5-1
DNA: TGCGCCAGCAGCTTGGCCACGGCGGGGACCCAGTACTTC
CDR3: CASSLATAGTQYF

D: NA
J: TRBJ2-2
size: few
V: TRBV10-3
DNA: TGTGCCATCAGTGAGTGGGCAGCCGGCACCGGGGAGCTGTTTTTT
CDR3: CAISEWAAGTGELFF

D: NA
J: TRBJ1-5
size: few
V: TRBV2
DNA: TGTGCCAGCAGTGAAGCGAAGGGGAGCATGGGACAGCCCCAGCATTTT
CDR3: CASSEAKGSMGQPQHF

D: NA
J: TRBJ2-2
size: NA
V: TRBV6-2/TRBV6-3
DNA: TGTGCCAGCAGCTGGGGAACAGGGCCTTACACCGGGGAGCTGTTTTTT
CDR3: CASSWGTGPYTGELFF